This T cell receptor (beta chain) is drawn from a study of identical twins. This clonotype was picked up a small number of times. Antigen: not known. A single record per CDR3 protein comes from TCRdb applying MiXCR to the 5' RACE reads. The sample lists under 300,000 distinct CDR3 sequences, 10% to 15% seen once, with roughly 4.2% in the top ten. Only healthy Caucasians were enrolled as donors. Trimming took 4 bases from V and 6 from J; bases not matched to a gene: 6. This CDR3 has 15 residues. In germline, CDR1 is SGHDN, CDR2 FVKESK. Study outcomes and limitations: Clonotypes of the beta chain that were abundant in cord blood carried fewer insertions (memory repertoires showed none). Donors were not followed over many years; analysis was cross-sectional. Weaker excess twin sharing was observed in beta out-of-frame sequences.

This same sample was also part of a study on yellow fever vaccine responses in identical twins.

The chain links TRBV14 to TRBJ2-5; 12 bases align to TRBD1. Sequencing used memory (CD45RO+) T cells sorted from blood. The receptor's source is a woman between 18 and 29 years old in good health. The CDR3 DNA sequence: TGTGCCAGCAGCCCAGGGACAGGGGGCTGGAAGACCCAGTACTTC. Amino acids: CASSPGTGGWKTQYF. The full variable domain, in which reference TRBV14 and TRBJ2-5 provide the parts outside the CDR3, is EAGVTQFPSHSVIEKGQTVTLRCDPISGHDNLYWYRRVMGKEIKFLLHFVKESKQDESGMPNNRFLAERTGGTYSTLKVQPAELEDSGVYFCASSPGTGGWKTQYFGPGTRLLVL.